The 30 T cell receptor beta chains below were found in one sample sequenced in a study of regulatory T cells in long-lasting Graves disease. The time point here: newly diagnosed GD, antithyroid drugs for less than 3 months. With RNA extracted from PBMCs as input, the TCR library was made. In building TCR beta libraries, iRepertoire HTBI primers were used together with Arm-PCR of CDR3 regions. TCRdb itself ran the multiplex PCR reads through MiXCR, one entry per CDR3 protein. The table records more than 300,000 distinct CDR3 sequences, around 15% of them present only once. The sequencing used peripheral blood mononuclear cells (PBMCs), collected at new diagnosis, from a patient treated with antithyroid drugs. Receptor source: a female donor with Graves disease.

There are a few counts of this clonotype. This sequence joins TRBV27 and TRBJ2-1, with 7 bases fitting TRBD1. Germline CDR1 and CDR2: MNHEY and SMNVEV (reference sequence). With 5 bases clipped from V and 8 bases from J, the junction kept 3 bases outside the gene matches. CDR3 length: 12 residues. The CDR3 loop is CASSDRVDEQFF. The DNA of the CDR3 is TGTGCCAGCAGTGACAGGGTCGATGAGCAGTTCTTC.

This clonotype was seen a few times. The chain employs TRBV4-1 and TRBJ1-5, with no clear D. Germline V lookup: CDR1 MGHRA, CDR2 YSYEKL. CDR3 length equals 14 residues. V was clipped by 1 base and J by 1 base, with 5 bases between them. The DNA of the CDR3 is TGCGCCAGCAGCCAAGGACAAAGCAATCAGCCCCAGCATTTT. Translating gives CASSQGQSNQPQHF.

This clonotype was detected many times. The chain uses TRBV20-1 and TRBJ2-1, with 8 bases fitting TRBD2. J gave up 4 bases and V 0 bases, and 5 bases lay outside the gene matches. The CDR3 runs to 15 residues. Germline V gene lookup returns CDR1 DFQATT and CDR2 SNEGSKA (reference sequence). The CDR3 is CSARDIAGLYNEQFF. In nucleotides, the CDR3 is TGCAGTGCTAGAGATATAGCGGGGTTGTACAATGAGCAGTTCTTC.

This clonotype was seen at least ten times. The CDR3 DNA follows: TGTGCCAGCAGAAGGACTAGCGTCGCCGGGGAGCTGTTTTTT. Translating gives CASRRTSVAGELFF. The J gene is TRBJ2-2, the V gene TRBV7-2; TRBD2 matches 9 bases. The germline CDR1 and CDR2 sequences are SGHTA and FQGNSA. The J segment lost 6 bases and the V segment lost 6 bases, leaving 5 bases of the junction unmatched. This CDR3 region has 14 residues.

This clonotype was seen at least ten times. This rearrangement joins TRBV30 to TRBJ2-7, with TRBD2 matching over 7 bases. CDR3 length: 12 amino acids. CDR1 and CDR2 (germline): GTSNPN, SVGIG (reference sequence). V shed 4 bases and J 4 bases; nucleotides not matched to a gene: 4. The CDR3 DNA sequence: TGTGCCTGGACGGCTAGCGGATACGAGCAGTACTTC. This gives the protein CAWTASGYEQYF.

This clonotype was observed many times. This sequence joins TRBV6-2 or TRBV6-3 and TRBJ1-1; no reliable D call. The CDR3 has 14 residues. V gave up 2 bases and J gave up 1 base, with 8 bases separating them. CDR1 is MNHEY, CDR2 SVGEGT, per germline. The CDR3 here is CASSYRPGNTEAFF. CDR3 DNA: TGTGCCAGCAGTTACCGCCCGGGGAACACTGAAGCTTTCTTT.

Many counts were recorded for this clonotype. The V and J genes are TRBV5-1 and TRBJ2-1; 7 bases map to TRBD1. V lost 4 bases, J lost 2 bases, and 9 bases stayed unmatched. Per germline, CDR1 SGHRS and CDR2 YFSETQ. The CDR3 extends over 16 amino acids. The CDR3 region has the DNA TGCGCCAGCAGCCAAGGCACGACAGGGACCTACAATGAGCAGTTCTTC. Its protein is CASSQGTTGTYNEQFF. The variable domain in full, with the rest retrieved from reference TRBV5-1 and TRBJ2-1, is KAGVTQTPRYLIKTRGQQVTLSCSPISGHRSVSWYQQTPGQGLQFLFEYFSETQRNKGNFPGRFSGRQFSNSRSEMNVSTLELGDSALYLCASSQGTTGTYNEQFFGPGTRLTVL.

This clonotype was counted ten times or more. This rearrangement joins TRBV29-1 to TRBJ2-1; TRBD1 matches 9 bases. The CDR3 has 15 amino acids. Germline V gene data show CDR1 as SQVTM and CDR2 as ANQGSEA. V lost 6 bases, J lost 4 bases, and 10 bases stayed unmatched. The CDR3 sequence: CSVPGGDRAYNEQFF. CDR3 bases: TGCAGCGTCCCAGGGGGGGACAGGGCTTACAATGAGCAGTTCTTC.

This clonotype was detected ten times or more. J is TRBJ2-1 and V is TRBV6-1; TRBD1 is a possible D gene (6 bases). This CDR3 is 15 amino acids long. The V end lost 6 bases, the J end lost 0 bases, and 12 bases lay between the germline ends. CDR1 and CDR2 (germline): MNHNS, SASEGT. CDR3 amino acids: CASRRDTSSYNEQFF. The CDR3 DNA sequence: TGTGCCAGCAGACGGGACACAAGCTCCTACAATGAGCAGTTCTTC.

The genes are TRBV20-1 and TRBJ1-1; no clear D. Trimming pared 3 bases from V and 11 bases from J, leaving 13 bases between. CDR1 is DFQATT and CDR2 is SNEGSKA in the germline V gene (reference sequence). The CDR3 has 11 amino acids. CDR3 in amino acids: CSARMVPRAFF. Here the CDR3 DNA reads TGCAGTGCTAGGATGGTCCCTCGGGCTTTCTTT.

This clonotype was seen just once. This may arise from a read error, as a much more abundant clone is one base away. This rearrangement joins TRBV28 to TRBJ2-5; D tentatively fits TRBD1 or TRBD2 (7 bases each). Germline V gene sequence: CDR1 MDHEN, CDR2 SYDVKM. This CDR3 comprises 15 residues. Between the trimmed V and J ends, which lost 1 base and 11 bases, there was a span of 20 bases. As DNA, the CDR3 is TGTGCCAGCAGTTTATCCCAGGGGGGGGTGAATGAGCAGTACTTC. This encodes CASSLSQGGVNEQYF.

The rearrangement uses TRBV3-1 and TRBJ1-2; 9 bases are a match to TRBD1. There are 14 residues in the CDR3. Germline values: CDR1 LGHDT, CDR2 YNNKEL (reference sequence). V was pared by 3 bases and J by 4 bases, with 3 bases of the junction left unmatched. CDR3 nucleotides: TGTGCCAGCAGCCAGGGGACAGGGACCTATGGCTACACCTTC. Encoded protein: CASSQGTGTYGYTF.

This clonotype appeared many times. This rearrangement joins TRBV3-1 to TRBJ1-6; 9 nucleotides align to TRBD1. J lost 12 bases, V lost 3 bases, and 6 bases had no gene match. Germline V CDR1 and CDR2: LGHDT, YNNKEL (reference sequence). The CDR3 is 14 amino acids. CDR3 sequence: CASSQSGTGLPLHF. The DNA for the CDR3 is TGTGCCAGCAGCCAGTCCGGGACAGGGTTACCCCTCCACTTT. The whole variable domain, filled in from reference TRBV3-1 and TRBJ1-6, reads DTAVSQTPKYLVTQMGNDKSIKCEQNLGHDTMYWYKQDSKKFLKIMFSYNNKELIINETVPNRFSPKSPDKAHLNLHINSLELGDSAVYFCASSQSGTGLPLHFGNGTRLTVT.

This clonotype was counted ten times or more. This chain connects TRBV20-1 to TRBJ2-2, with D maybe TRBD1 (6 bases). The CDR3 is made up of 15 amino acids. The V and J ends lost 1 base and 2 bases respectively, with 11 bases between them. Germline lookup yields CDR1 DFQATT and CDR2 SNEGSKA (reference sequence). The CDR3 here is CSARAYRENTGELFF. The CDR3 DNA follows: TGCAGTGCTAGAGCGTACAGGGAAAACACCGGGGAGCTGTTTTTT.

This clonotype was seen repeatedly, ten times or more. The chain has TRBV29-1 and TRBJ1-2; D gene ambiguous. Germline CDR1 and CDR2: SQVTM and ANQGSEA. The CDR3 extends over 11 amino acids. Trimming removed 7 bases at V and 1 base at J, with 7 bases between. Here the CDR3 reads CSGLFNYGYTF. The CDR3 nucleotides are TGCAGCGGGTTGTTTAACTATGGCTACACCTTC.

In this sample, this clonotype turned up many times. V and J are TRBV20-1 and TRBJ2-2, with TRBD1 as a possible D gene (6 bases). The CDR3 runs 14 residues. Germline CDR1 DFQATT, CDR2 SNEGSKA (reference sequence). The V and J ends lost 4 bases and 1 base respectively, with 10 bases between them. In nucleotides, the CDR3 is TGCAGTGCTACGGGACATCAGAACACCGGGGAGCTGTTTTTT. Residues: CSATGHQNTGELFF.

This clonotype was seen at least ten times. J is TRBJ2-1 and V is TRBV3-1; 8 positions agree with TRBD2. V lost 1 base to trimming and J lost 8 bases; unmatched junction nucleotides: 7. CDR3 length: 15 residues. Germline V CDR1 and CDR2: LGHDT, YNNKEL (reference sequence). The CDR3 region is CASSQASGWGDEQFF. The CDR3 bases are TGTGCCAGCAGCCAAGCTAGCGGGTGGGGCGATGAGCAGTTCTTC.

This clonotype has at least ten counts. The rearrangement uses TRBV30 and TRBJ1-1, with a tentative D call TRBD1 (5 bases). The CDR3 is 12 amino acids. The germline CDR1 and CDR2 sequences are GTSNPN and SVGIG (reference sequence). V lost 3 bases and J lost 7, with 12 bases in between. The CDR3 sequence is CAWSLVGGEAFF. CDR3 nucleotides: TGTGCCTGGAGCCTTGTGGGGGGTGAAGCTTTCTTT. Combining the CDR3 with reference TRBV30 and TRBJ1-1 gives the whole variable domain SQTIHQWPATLVQPVGSPLSLECTVEGTSNPNLYWYRQAAGRGLQLLFYSVGIGQISSEVPQNLSASRPQDRQFILSSKKLLLSDSGFYLCAWSLVGGEAFFGQGTRLTVV.

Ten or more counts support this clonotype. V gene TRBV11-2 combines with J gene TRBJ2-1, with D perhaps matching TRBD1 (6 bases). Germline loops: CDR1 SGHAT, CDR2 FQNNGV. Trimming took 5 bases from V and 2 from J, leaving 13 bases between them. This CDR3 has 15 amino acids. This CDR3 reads CASSPTRGTYNEQFF. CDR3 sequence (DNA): TGTGCCAGCAGCCCGACCAGGGGCACCTACAATGAGCAGTTCTTC.

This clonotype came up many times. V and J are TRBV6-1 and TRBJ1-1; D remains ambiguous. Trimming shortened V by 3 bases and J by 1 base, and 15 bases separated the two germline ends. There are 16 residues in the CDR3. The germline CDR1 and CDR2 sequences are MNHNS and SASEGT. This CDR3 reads CASSDSDRLGNTEAFF. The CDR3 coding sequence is TGTGCCAGCAGTGATTCCGATCGACTGGGGAACACTGAAGCTTTCTTT.

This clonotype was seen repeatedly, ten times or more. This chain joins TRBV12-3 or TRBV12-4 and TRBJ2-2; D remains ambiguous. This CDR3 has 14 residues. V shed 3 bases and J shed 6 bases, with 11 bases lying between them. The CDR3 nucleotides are TGTGCCAGCAGTTTTGGGGTTCTGGCCGGGGAGCTGTTTTTT. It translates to CASSFGVLAGELFF.

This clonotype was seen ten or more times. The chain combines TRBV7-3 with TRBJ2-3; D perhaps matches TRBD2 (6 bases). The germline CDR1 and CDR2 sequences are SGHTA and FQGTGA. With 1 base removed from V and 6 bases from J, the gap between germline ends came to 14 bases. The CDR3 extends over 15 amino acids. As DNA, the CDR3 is TGTGCCAGCAGCTTAAGGGGGACTCGAATTGATACGCAGTATTTT. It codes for CASSLRGTRIDTQYF. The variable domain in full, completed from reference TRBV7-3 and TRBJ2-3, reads GAGVSQTPSNKVTEKGKYVELRCDPISGHTALYWYRQSLGQGPEFLIYFQGTGAADDSGLPNDRFFAVRPEGSVSTLKIQRTERGDSAVYLCASSLRGTRIDTQYFGPGTRLTVL.

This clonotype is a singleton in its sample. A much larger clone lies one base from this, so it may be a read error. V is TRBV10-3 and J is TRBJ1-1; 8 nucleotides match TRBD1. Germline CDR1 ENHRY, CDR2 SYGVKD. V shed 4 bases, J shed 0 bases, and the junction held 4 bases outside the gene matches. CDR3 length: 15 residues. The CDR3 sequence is CAISGPGQVNTEAFF. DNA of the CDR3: TGTGCCATCAGTGGCCCGGGACAGGTGAACACTGAAGCTTTCTTT.

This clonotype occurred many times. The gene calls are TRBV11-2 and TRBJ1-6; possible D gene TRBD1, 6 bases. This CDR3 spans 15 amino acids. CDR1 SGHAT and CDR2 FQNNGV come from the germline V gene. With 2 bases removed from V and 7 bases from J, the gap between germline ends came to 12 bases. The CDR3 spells CASSLRGGENSPLHF. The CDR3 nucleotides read TGTGCCAGCAGCTTAAGGGGGGGAGAGAATTCACCCCTCCACTTT.

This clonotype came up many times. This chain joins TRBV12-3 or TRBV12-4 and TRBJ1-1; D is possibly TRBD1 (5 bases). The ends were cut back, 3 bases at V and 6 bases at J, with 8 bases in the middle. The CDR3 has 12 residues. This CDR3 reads CASSFGGSEAFF. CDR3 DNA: TGTGCCAGCAGTTTTGGGGGTTCTGAAGCTTTCTTT.

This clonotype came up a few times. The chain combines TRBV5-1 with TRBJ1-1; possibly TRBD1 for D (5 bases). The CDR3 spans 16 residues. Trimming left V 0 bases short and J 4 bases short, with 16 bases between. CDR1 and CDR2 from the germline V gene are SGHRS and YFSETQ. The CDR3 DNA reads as TGCGCCAGCAGCTTGGATTTTCGGGAAAGGGGCACTGAAGCTTTCTTT. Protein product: CASSLDFRERGTEAFF.

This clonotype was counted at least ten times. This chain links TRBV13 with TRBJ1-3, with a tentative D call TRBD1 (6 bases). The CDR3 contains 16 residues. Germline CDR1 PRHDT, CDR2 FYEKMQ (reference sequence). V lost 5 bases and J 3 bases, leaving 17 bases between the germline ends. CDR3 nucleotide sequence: TGTGCCAGCAGCCTCCCCCCACAGGGAGGTGGAAACACCATATATTTT. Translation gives CASSLPPQGGGNTIYF.

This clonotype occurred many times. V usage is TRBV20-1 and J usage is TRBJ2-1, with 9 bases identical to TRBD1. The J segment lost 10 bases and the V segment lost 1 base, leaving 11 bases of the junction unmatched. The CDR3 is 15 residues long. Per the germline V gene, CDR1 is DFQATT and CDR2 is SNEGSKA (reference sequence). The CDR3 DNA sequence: TGCAGTGCTAGAGCACCTACCGGGACAGGGAGGGAGCAGTTCTTC. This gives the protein CSARAPTGTGREQFF.

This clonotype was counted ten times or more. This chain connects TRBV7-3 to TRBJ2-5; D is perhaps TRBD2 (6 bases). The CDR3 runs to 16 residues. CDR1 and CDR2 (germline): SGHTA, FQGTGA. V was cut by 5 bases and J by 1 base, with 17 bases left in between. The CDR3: CASSLRTRDFQETQYF. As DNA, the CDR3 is TGTGCCAGCAGCCTCAGGACCCGGGACTTCCAAGAGACCCAGTACTTC.

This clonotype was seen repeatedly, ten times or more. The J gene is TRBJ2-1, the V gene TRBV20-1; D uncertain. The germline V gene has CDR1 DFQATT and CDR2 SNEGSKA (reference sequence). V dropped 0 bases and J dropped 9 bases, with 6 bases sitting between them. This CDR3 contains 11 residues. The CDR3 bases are TGCAGTGCTAGAGAATGGGCTGAGCAGTTCTTC. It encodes CSAREWAEQFF.